This T cell receptor (beta chain) was sequenced for a study of T cells in Graves' hyperthyroidism and ophthalmopathy. Whole-study findings and limits: Most thyroid-expanded clonotypes above 0.001 were also found in blood.

Researchers amplified the TCR beta CDR3 regions from RNA transcripts. TCR CDR3 regions were first amplified by RT-PCR with HTBI primers. TCRdb processed the multiplex PCR reads anew with MiXCR; each CDR3 protein has one entry. The sample contains some 400,000 distinct CDR3 sequences, about 15% of which appear only once. This CDR3 comprises 14 residues. Trimming left V 3 bases short and J 7 bases short, with 14 bases between. Germline CDR1 and CDR2: SGHRS and YFSETQ. Diagnostic decisions used clinical symptoms, serum thyroxine and TRAb, thyroid ultrasound and orbital computed tomography. This clonotype was counted many times. Its specificity is unknown.

The V call is TRBV5-1, the J call TRBJ2-1; D uncertain. The source of this sequence is a woman aged 60 to 75 with Graves' hyperthyroidism. The material sequenced was blood. The CDR3 is CASSSLTMGNEQFF. The CDR3 nucleotides read TGCGCCAGCAGCTCCCTGACGATGGGAAATGAGCAGTTCTTC.